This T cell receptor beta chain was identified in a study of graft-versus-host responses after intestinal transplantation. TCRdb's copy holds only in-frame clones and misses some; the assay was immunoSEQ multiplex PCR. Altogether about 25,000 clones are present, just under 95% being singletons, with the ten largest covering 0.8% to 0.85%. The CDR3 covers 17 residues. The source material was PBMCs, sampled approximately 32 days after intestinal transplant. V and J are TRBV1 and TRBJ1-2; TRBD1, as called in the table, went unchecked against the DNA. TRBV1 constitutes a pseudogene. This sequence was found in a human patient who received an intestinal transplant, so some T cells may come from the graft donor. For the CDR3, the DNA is TGCACCAGCAGCCAAATAAACAGGGGGCCCGTCCTTTATGGCTACACCTTC. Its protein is CTSSQINRGPVLYGYTF.